This entry lists 3 T cell receptor beta chains sequenced from one sample in a study of T cell repertoires in cytomegalovirus infection. TCRdb used MiXCR to reprocess the reads, holding one entry per CDR3 protein. The sample records about 740,000 distinct CDR3 sequences, 35% to 45% being singletons. Sequencing was carried out using PBMCs. The receptors were sampled from a human donor in good health (CMV status not recorded). Some clones in this sample may be carry-over from other donors' samples.

This clonotype was seen only a few times. This chain links TRBV30 with TRBJ1-4; no firm D call. Germline assignment: CDR1 GTSNPN and CDR2 SVGIG (reference sequence). The CDR3 runs 14 residues. V dropped 1 base and J dropped 4 bases, with 10 bases sitting between them. In DNA, the CDR3 is TGTGCCTGGAGTGCTGACGCGATTAATGAAAAACTGTTTTTT. This gives the protein CAWSADAINEKLFF. Variable domain in full (rest from reference TRBV30 and TRBJ1-4): SQTIHQWPATLVQPVGSPLSLECTVEGTSNPNLYWYRQAAGRGLQLLFYSVGIGQISSEVPQNLSASRPQDRQFILSSKKLLLSDSGFYLCAWSADAINEKLFFGSGTQLSVL.

This chain uses TRBV6-1 with TRBJ2-7; the D is unclear. The CDR3 totals 16 residues. Germline V gives CDR1 MNHNS, CDR2 SASEGT. V lost 0 bases and J lost 2, with 14 bases in between. In DNA form, the CDR3 reads TGTGCCAGCAGTGAAGCGGTATCCCAGAACCCCTACGAGCAGTACTTC. Translation: CASSEAVSQNPYEQYF.

Only one count was recorded for this clonotype. This may be a read error, as it is one base from a much larger clone. The genes are TRBV28 and TRBJ1-5; D possibly corresponds to TRBD1 (6 bases). The CDR3 loop spans 15 amino acids. Germline loops: CDR1 MDHEN, CDR2 SYDVKM. The CDR3 spells CASRLQGSLNQPLHF. DNA of the CDR3: TGTGCCAGCAGATTACAGGGTTCTCTCAATCAGCCCCTGCATTTT. The full variable domain, with the rest looked up from reference TRBV28 and TRBJ1-5, is DVKVTQSSRYLVKRTGEKVFLECVQDMDHENMFWYRQDPGLGLRLIYFSYDVKMKEKGDIPEGYSVSREKKERFSLILESASTNQTSMYLCASRLQGSLNQPLHFGDGTRLSIL.